This T cell receptor beta chain was found in a study of metastatic and nonmetastatic thyroid tumors. On the study more broadly: Malignant thyroid and benign thyroid patients provided blood and tumor or nodule tissue whose repertoires were compared.

Among the patients, none had received any treatment before thyroid surgery. CDR1 MDHEN and CDR2 SYDVKM come from the germline V gene. The CDR3 is 16 amino acids. The V and J ends lost 3 bases and 0 bases respectively, with 15 bases between them. With respect to this clone: Its antigen is not known.

General study findings and limits: In both blood and tumor samples, TCR beta diversity was reported significantly higher for malignant than benign nodules.

In the original processing: It was from CDR3 differences across clinicopathological groups that a distant-metastasis classifier for papillary thyroid cancer was built. Via MiXCR, TCRdb re-called the PCR reads. The V and J calls come from TCRdb's annotation, not from the publication. The sample has under 40,000 clones; about a sixth are singletons. The source of this sequence is a male donor with papillary thyroid cancer or a benign thyroid nodule (not recorded which). Some clones in this sample may be carry-over from other donors' samples. This chain uses TRBV28 with TRBJ2-7; weak D call: TRBD1 (5 bases). Sequenced material: blood. This CDR3 reads CASSLRPLQGSYEQYF. In DNA, the CDR3 is TGTGCCAGCAGTTTGAGACCCCTCCAGGGCTCCTACGAGCAGTACTTC.